The T cell receptor beta chain described here comes from a study of graft-versus-host responses after intestinal transplantation. Whole-study context: Anti-thymocyte globulin induction preceded about 3 years of tacrolimus and steroid maintenance in all recipients. Study-wide results and limits: Recipient-marrow GvH clones were detected, some having first appeared in ileum or blood. Peak GvH clone levels in circulation were associated with early post-transplant HvG declines.

Profiled with immunoSEQ multiplex PCR; TCRdb holds only in-frame clones, not every one. The sample lists about 90,000 clones, around four fifths seen once, with roughly 15% in the top ten. With respect to this clone: Its antigen is unknown. At the DNA level, this CDR3 is encoded by other sequences in the same sample as well.

Germline CDR1 SNHLY, CDR2 FYNNEI. This CDR3 has 15 residues. Trimming shortened V by 3 bases and J by 4 bases, and 15 bases separated the two germline ends. This TCR came from a human donor who received an intestinal transplant. The sequencing here drew on unstimulated CD8+ T cells sorted from spleen or lymph node cells, taken before intestinal transplant. The chain couples TRBV2 to TRBJ2-5; TRBD2 is a possible D gene (7 bases). The DNA of the CDR3 is TGTGCCAGCAGTGACGGTGGGGGGGCCGGAGAGACCCAGTACTTC. It is translated as CASSDGGGAGETQYF.